The present T cell receptor (beta chain) was sequenced within a study of brain metastases from non-small cell lung cancer. Study observations and caveats: Paired brain metastases and primary tumors largely shared TCR repertoires. In about 60% of brain metastases, T-cell clones were expanded compared with matched primary tumors. Brain metastases had lower T-cell infiltration than primary tumors.

On this clone itself: Its antigen remains unidentified. The germline gene is not matched at one end of the junction; a read error may be the cause.

Sequencing was performed with immunoSEQ multiplex PCR; in TCRdb, only in-frame clones are kept and a portion is missing. The sample shows about 3,900 clones, roughly 89% of them seen only once. The CDR3 spans 15 residues. Germline CDR1 is SSHAT and CDR2 is FNYEAQ (reference sequence). This sequence originates from a donor at least 40 years old with non-small cell lung cancer. Sequencing was carried out using primary lung tumor tissue. The V gene is TRBV7-7, the J gene TRBJ2-6; no firm D call. For the CDR3, the DNA is TGTGCTAGCAGCTTAGGAGCAGCTGGGGCCAACGTCCTGACTTTC. Its protein product is CASSLGAAGANVLTF. The full variable domain, its missing parts supplied by reference TRBV7-7 and TRBJ2-6, is GAGVSQSPRYKVTKRGQDVTLRCDPISSHATLYWYQQALGQGPEFLTYFNYEAQPDKSGLPSDRFSAERPEGSISTLTIQRTEQRDSAMYRCASSLGAAGANVLTFGAGSRLTVL.